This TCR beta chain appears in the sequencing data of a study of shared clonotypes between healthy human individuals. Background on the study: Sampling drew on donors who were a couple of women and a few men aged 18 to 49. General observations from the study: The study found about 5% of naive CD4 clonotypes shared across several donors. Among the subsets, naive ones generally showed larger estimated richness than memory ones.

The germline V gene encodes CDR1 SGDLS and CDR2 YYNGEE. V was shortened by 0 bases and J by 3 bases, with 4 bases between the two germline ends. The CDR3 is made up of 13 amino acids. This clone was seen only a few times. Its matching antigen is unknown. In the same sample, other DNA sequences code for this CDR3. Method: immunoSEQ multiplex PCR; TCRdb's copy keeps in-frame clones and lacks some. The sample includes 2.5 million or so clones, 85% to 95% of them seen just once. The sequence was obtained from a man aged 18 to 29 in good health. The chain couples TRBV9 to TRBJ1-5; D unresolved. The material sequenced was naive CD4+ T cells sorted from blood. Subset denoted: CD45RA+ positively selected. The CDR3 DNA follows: TGTGCCAGCAGCGTAGACCCCAATCAGCCCCAGCATTTT. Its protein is CASSVDPNQPQHF.